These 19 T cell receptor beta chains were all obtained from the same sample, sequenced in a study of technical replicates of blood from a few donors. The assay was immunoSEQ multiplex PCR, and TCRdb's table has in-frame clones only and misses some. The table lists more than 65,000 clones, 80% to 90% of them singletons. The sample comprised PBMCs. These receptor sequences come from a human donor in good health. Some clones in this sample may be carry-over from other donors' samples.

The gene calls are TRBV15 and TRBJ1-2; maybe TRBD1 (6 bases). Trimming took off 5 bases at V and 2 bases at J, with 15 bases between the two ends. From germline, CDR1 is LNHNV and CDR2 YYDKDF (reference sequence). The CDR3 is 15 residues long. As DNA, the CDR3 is TGTGCCACCAGCCGGGGGGGACAACCCAACTATGGCTACACCTTC. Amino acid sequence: CATSRGGQPNYGYTF.

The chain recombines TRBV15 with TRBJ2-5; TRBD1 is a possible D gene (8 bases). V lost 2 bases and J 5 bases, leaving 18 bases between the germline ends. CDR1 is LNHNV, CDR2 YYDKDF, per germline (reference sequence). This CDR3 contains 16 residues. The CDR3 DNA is TGTGCCACCAGCAGATCACAGGGGGAGGGGGAGGAGACCCAGTACTTC. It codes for CATSRSQGEGEETQYF.

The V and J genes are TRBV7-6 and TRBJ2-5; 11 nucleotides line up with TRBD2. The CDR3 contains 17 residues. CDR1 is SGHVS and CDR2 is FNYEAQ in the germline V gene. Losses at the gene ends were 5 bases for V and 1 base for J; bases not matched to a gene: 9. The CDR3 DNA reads TGTGCCAGCAGCCCCTGGCCTAGCGGGGGGTCCCAAGAGACCCAGTACTTC. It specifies CASSPWPSGGSQETQYF. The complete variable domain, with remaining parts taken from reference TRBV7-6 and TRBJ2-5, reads GAGVSQSPRYKVTKRGQDVALRCDPISGHVSLYWYRQALGQGPEFLTYFNYEAQQDKSGLPNDRFSAERPEGSISTLTIQRTEQRDSAMYRCASSPWPSGGSQETQYFGPGTRLLVL.

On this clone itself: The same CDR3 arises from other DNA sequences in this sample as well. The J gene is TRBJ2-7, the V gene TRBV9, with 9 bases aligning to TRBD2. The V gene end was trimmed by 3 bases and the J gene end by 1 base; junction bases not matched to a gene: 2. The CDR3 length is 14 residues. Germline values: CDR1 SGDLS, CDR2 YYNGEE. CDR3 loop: CASSATSGSYEQYF. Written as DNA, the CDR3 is TGTGCCAGCAGCGCGACTAGCGGATCCTACGAGCAGTACTTC. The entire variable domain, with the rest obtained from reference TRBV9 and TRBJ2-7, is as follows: DSGVTQTPKHLITATGQRVTLRCSPRSGDLSVYWYQQSLDQGLQFLIQYYNGEERAKGNILERFSAQQFPDLHSELNLSSLELGDSALYFCASSATSGSYEQYFGPGTRLTVT.

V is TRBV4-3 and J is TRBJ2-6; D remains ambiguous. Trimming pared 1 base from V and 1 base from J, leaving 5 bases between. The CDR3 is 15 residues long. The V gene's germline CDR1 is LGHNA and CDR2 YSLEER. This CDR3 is CASSQGGSGANVLTF. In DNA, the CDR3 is TGCGCCAGCAGCCAAGGAGGTTCTGGGGCCAACGTCCTGACTTTC.

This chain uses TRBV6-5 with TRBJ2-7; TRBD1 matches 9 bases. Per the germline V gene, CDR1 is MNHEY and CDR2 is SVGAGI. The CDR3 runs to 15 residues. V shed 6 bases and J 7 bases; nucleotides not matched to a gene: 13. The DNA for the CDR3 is TGTGCCAGCAGGTTCTCCGGGGACAGGGCGTGGGAGCAGTACTTC. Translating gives CASRFSGDRAWEQYF.

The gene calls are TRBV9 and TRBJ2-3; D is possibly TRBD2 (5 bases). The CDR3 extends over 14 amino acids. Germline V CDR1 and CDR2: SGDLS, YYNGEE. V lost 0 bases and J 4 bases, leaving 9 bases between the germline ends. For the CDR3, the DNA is TGTGCCAGCAGCGTAGAAGGGAGTTCAGATACGCAGTATTTT. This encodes CASSVEGSSDTQYF.

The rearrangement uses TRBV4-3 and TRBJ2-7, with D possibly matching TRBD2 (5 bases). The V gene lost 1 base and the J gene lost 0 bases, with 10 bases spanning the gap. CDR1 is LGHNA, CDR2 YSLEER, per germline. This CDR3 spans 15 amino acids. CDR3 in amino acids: CASSQAAESSYEQYF. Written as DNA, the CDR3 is TGCGCCAGCAGCCAAGCAGCGGAAAGCTCCTACGAGCAGTACTTC.

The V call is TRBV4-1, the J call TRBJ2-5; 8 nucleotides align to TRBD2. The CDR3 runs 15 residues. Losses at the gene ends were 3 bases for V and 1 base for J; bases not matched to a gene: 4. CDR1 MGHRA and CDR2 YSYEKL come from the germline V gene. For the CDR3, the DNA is TGCGCCAGCAGCCAGCAACTAGCGGTCCAAGAGACCCAGTACTTC. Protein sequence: CASSQQLAVQETQYF.

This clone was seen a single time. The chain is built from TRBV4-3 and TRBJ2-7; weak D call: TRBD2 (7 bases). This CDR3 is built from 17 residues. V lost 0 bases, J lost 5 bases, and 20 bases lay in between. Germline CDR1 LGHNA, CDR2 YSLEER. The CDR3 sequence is CASSQDGLGGGVDEQYF. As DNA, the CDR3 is TGCGCCAGCAGCCAAGACGGACTAGGCGGGGGCGTGGACGAGCAGTACTTC.

CDR3 coding DNA: TGTGCCAGCAGCTTGACAGGGACTTTCTCTGGGGCCAACGTCCTGACTTTC. It encodes CASSLTGTFSGANVLTF. The gene calls are TRBV7-2 and TRBJ2-6; the D gene is possibly TRBD1 (7 bases). Trimming took 3 bases from V and 0 from J, leaving 12 bases between them. The germline CDR1 and CDR2 sequences are SGHTA and FQGNSA. CDR3 length: 17 residues. Together with reference TRBV7-2 and TRBJ2-6, the CDR3 gives the full variable domain: GAGVSQSPSNKVTEKGKDVELRCDPISGHTALYWYRQSLGQGLEFLIYFQGNSAPDKSGLPSDRFSAERTGGSVSTLTIQRTQQEDSAVYLCASSLTGTFSGANVLTFGAGSRLTVL.

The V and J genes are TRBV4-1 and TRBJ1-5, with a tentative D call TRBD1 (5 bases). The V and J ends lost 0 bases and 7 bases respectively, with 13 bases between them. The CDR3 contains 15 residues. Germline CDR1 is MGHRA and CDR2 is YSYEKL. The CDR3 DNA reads TGCGCCAGCAGCCAAGATAGGGGACTCGTCCAGCCCCAGCATTTT. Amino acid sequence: CASSQDRGLVQPQHF.

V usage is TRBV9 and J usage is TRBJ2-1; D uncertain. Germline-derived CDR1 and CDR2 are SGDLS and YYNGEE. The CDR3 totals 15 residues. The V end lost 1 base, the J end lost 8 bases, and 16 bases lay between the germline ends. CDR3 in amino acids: CASSVNNGLVDEQFF. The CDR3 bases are TGTGCCAGCAGCGTAAACAATGGGCTGGTGGATGAGCAGTTCTTC.

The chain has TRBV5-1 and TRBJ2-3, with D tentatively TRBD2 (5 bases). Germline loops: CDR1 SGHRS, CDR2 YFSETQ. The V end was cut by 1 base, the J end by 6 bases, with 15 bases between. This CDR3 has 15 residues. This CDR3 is CASSLRPEEADTQYF. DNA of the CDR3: TGCGCCAGCAGCTTGAGGCCCGAGGAGGCGGATACGCAGTATTTT.

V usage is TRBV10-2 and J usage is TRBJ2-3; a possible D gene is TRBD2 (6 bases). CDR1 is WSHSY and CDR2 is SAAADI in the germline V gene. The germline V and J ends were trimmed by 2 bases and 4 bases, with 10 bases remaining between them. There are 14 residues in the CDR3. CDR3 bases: TGCGCCAGCAGTGAGGCGGGGCTCGCAGATACGCAGTATTTT. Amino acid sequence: CASSEAGLADTQYF.

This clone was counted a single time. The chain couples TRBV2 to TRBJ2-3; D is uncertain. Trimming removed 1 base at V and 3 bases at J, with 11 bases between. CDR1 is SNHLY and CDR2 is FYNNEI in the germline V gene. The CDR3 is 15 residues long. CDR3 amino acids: CASSEDRFSTDTQYF. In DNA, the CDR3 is TGTGCCAGCAGTGAAGACAGATTTAGTACAGATACGCAGTATTTT.

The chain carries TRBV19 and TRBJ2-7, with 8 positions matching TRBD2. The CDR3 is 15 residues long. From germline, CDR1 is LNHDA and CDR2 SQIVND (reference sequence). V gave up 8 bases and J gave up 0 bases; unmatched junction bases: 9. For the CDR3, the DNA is TGTGCCAGTTCCCGCAAGCGGGGGAGCTCCTACGAGCAGTACTTC. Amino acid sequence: CASSRKRGSSYEQYF.

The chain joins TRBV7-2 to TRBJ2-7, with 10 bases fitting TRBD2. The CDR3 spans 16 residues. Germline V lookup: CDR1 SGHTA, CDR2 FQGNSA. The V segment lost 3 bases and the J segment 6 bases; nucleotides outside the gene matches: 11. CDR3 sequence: CASSLMVAGGAAEQYF. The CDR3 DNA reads TGTGCCAGCAGCTTGATGGTAGCGGGAGGTGCGGCCGAGCAGTACTTC. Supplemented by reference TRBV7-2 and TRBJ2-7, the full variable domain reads GAGVSQSPSNKVTEKGKDVELRCDPISGHTALYWYRQSLGQGLEFLIYFQGNSAPDKSGLPSDRFSAERTGGSVSTLTIQRTQQEDSAVYLCASSLMVAGGAAEQYFGPGTRLTVT.

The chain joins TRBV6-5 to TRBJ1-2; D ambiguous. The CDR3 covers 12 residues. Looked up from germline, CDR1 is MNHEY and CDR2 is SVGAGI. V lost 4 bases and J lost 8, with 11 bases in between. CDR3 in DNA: TGTGCCAGCAGTTCCGCACAGAAGGGCTACACCTTC. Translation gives CASSSAQKGYTF.